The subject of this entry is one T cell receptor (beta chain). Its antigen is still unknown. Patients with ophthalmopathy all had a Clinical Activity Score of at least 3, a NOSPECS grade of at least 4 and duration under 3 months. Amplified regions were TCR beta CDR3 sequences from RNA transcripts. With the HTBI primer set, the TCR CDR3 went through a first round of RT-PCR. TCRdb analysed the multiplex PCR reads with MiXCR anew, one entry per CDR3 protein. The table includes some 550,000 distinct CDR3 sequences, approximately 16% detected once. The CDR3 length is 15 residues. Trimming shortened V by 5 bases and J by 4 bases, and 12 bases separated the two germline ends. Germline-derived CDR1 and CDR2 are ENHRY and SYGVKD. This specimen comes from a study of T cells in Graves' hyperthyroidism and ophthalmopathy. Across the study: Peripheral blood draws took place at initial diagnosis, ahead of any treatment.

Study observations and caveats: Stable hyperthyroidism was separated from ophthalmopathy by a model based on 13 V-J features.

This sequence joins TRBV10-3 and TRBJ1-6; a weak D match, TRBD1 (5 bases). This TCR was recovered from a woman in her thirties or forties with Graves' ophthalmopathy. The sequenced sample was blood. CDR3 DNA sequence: TGTGCCATCAGTCAACAGGAAGAATATAATTCACCCCTCCACTTT. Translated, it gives CAISQQEEYNSPLHF.